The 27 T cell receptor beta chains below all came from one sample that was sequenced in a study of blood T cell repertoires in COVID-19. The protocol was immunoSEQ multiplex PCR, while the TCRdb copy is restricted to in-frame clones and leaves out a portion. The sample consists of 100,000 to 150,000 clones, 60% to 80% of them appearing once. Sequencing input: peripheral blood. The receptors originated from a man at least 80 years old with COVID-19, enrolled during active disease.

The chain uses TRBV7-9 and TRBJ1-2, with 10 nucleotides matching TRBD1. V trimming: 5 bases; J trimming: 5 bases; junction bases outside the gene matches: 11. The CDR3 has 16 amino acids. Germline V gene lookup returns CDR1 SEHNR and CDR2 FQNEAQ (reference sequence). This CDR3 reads CASSHPRRDRGYGYTF. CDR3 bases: TGTGCCAGCAGCCACCCCCGCCGGGACAGGGGATATGGCTACACCTTC.

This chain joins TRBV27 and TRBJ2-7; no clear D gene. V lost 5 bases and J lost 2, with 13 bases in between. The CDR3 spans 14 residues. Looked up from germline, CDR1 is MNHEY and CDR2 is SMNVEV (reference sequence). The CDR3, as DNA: TGTGCCAGCAGTGGCCAGAATACCGCCTACGAGCAGTACTTC. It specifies CASSGQNTAYEQYF.

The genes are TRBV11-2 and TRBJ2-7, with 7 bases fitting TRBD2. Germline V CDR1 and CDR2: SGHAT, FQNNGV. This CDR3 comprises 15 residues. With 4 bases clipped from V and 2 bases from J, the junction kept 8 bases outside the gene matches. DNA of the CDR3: TGTGCCAGCAGCTCGACTAGCAGGATCCCCTACGAGCAGTACTTC. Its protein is CASSSTSRIPYEQYF. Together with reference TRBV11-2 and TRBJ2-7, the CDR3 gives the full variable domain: EAGVAQSPRYKIIEKRQSVAFWCNPISGHATLYWYQQILGQGPKLLIQFQNNGVVDDSQLPKDRFSAERLKGVDSTLKIQPAKLEDSAVYLCASSSTSRIPYEQYFGPGTRLTVT.

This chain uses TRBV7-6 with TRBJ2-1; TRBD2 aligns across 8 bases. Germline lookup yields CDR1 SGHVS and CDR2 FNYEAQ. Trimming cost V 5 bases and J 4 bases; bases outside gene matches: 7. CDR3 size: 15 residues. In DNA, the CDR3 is TGTGCCAGCAGCAGTAGCGGGAACCTTTACAATGAGCAGTTCTTC. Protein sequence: CASSSSGNLYNEQFF.

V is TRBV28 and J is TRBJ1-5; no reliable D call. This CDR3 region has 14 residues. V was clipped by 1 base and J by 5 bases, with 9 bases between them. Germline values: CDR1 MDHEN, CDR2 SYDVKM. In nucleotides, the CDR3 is TGTGCCAGCAGTTTATACCAACAGTATCAGCCCCAGCATTTT. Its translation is CASSLYQQYQPQHF.

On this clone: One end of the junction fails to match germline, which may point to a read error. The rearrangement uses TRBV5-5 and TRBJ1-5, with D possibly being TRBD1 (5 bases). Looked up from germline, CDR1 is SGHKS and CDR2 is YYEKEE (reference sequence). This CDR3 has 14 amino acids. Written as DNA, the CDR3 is TGTGCCCGCAGATCCGGGTGGGGGGGGCAGCCCCAGCATTTT. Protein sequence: CARRSGWGGQPQHF.

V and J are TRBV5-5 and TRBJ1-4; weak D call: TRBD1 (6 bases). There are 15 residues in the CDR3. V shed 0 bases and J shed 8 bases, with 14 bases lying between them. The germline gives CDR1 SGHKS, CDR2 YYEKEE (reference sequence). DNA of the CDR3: TGTGCCAGCAGCTTGGGGGCAGGGGCCAGGGAAAAACTGTTTTTT. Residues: CASSLGAGAREKLFF.

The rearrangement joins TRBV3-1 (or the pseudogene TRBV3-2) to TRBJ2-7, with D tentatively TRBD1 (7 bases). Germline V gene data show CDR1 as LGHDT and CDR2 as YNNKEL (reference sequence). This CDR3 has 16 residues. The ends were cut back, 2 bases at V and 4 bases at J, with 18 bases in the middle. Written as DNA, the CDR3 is TGTGCCAGCAGCCAATCCAGGGGCAGGGGGGTATACGAGCAGTACTTC. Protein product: CASSQSRGRGVYEQYF.

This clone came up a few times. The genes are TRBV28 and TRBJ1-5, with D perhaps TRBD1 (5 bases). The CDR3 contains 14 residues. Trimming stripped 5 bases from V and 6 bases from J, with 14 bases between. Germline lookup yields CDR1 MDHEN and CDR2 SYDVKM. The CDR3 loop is CASSPDRHSQPQHF. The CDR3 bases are TGTGCCAGCAGTCCAGACAGACACAGTCAGCCCCAGCATTTT.

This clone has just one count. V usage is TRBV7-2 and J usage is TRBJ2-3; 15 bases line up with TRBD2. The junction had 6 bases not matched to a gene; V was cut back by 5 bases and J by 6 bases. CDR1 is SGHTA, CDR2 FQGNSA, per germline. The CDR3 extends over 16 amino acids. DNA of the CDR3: TGTGCCAGCAGCCACCGGACTAGCGGGAGGGCCGATACGCAGTATTTT. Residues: CASSHRTSGRADTQYF.

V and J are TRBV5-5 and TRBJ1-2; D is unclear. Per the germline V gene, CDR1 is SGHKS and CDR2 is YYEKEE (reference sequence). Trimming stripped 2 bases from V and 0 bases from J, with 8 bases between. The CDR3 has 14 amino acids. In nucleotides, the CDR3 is TGTGCCAGCAGCTTTGACACCGCTAACTATGGCTACACCTTC. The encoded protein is CASSFDTANYGYTF.

The CDR3 here is CASSLVMGEYNEQFF. The CDR3 coding sequence is TGCGCCAGCAGCTTGGTAATGGGAGAATACAATGAGCAGTTCTTC. The V call is TRBV5-1, the J call TRBJ2-1; perhaps TRBD2 as D (5 bases). This CDR3 comprises 15 residues. CDR1 is SGHRS and CDR2 is YFSETQ in the germline V gene. V was shortened by 0 bases and J by 4 bases, with 11 bases between the two germline ends.

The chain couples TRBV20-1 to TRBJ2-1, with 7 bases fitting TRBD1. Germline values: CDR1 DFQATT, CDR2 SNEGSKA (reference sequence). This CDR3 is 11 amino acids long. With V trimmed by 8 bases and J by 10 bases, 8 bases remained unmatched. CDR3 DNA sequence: TGCAGTACCTGGACAGGAGGCGAGCAGTTCTTC. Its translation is CSTWTGGEQFF.

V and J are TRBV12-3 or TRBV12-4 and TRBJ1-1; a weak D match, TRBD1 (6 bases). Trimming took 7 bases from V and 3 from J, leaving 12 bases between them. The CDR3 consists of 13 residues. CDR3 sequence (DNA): TGTGCCAGCACCCTCCAGGGGTACACTGAAGCTTTCTTT. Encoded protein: CASTLQGYTEAFF.

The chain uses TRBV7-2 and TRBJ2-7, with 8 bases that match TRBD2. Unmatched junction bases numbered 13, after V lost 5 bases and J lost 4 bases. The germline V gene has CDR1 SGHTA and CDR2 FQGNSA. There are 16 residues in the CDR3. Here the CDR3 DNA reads TGTGCCAGCAGCCTGTTGGGGGGCGGGAGGTCTTACGAGCAGTACTTC. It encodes CASSLLGGGRSYEQYF.

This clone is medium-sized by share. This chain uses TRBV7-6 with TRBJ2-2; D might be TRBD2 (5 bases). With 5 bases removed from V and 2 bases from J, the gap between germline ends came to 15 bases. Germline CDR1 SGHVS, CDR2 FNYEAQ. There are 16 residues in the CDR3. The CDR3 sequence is CASSPEADLNTGELFF. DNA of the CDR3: TGTGCCAGCAGCCCAGAAGCGGATCTTAACACCGGGGAGCTGTTTTTT.

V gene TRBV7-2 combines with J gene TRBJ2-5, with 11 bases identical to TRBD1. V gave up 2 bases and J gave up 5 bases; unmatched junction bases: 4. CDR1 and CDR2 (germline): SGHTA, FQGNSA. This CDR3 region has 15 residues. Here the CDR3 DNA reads TGTGCCAGCAGCTTATTGGGACAGGGGGTGGAGACCCAGTACTTC. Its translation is CASSLLGQGVETQYF.

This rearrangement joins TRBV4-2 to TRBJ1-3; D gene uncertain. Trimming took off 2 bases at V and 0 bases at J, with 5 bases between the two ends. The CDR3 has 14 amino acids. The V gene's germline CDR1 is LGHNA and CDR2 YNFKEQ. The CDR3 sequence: CASSQTDSGNTIYF. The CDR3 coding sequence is TGTGCCAGCAGCCAAACAGACTCTGGAAACACCATATATTTT.

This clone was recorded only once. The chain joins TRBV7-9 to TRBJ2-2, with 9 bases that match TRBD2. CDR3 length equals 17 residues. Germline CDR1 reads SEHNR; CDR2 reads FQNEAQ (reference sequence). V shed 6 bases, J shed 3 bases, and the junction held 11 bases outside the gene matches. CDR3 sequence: CASSFPAGGSYTGELFF. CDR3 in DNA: TGTGCCAGCAGTTTCCCAGCGGGAGGTTCTTACACCGGGGAGCTGTTTTTT.

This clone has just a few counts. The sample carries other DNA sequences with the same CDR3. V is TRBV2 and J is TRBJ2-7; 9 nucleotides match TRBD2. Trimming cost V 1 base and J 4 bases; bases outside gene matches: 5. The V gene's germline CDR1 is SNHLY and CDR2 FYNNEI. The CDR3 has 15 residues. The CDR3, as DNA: TGTGCCAGCAGTGAAGGTGCGGGGGGGGCTTACGAGCAGTACTTC. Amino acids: CASSEGAGGAYEQYF.

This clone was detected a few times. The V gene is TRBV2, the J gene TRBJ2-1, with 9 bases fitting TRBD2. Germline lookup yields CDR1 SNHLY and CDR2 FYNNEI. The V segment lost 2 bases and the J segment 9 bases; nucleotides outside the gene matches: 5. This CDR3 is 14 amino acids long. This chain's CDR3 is CASSERTSDSEQFF. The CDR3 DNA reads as TGTGCCAGCAGTGAAAGGACTAGCGATAGTGAGCAGTTCTTC.

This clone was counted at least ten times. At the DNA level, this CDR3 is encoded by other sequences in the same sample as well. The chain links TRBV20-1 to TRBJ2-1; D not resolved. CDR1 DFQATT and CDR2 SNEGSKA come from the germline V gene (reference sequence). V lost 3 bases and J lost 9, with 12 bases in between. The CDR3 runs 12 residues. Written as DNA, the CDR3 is TGCAGTGCTAGTCTGGCAGTCACTGAGCAGTTCTTC. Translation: CSASLAVTEQFF.

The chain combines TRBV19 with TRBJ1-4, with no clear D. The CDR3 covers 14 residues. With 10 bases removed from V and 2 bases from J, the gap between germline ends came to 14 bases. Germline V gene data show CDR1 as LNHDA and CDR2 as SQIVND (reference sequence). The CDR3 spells CATRKGDTNEKLFF. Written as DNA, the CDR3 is TGTGCCACTCGAAAGGGAGACACTAATGAAAAACTGTTTTTT.

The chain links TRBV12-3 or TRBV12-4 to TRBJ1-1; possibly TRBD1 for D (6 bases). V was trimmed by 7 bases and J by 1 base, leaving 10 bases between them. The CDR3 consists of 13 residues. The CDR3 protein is CASIQTGNTEAFF. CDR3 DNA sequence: TGTGCCAGCATTCAGACAGGGAACACTGAAGCTTTCTTT.

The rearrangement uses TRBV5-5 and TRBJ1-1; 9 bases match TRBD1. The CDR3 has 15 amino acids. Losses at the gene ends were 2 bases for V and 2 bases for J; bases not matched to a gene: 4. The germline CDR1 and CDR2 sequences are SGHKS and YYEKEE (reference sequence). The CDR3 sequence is CASSFTGGINTEAFF. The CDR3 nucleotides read TGTGCCAGCAGCTTTACAGGGGGCATTAACACTGAAGCTTTCTTT. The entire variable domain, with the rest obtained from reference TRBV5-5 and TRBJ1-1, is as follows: DAGVTQSPTHLIKTRGQQVTLRCSPISGHKSVSWYQQVLGQGPQFIFQYYEKEERGRGNFPDRFSARQFPNYSSELNVNALLLGDSALYLCASSFTGGINTEAFFGQGTRLTVV.

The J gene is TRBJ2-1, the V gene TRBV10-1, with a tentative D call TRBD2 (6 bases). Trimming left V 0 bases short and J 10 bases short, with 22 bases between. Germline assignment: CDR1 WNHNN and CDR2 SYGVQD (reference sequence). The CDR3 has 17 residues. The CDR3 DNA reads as TGCGCCAGCAGTGAGTCCGGGTATGTTGCGGGGCCCGGGGAGCAGTTCTTC. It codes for CASSESGYVAGPGEQFF.

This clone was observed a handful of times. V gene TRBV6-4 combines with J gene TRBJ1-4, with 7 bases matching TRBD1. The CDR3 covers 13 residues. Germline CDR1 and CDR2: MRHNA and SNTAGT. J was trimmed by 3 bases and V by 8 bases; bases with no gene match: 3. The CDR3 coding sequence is TGTGCCAGCCACAGGGGACCTAATGAAAAACTGTTTTTT. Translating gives CASHRGPNEKLFF.